Each of the 13 T cell receptor beta chains below was sequenced from the same sample in a study of blood T cell repertoires in COVID-19 (dated by TCRdb to 2020 to 2022). Library generation was performed with the immunoSEQ multiplex PCR assay. Held by TCRdb, this immuneACCESS table contains in-frame sequences only and omits some clones. Under half of the omission traces to an unresolved V gene where checked; the cause of the rest is unknown. In this sample the table shows around 84,000 clones, about 73% of which occur a single time. Of the sample, approximately 34% is held by the ten largest clones. Sequencing input: peripheral blood. The origin of the receptors is a man aged 60-69 years with COVID-19, enrolled during active disease.

This rearrangement joins TRBV6-1 to TRBJ2-5, with 8 bases matching TRBD1. CDR3 length: 14 residues. The V and J ends lost 1 base and 5 bases, in that order; junction bases with no gene match: 3. Germline-derived CDR1 and CDR2 are MNHNS and SASEGT. The CDR3 DNA sequence: TGTGCCAGCAGTGAAGGACAGGGGTGGGAGACCCAGTACTTC. Encoded protein: CASSEGQGWETQYF.

Only a few counts were recorded for this clone. The V gene is TRBV7-2, the J gene TRBJ2-7; maybe TRBD1 (5 bases). The V end lost 2 bases, the J end lost 3 bases, and 5 bases lay between the germline ends. This CDR3 spans 12 amino acids. Germline loops: CDR1 SGHTA, CDR2 FQGNSA. The CDR3 sequence is CASSLQGYEQYF. CDR3 in DNA: TGTGCCAGCAGCTTACAGGGCTACGAGCAGTACTTC.

This clone came up a few times. The V gene is TRBV6-1, the J gene TRBJ2-7; 7 nucleotides line up with TRBD1. This CDR3 region has 15 residues. Germline V CDR1 and CDR2: MNHNS, SASEGT. V dropped 0 bases and J dropped 3; count of bases not matched to a gene: 5. The CDR3 reads CASSEALGQVYEQYF. The CDR3 region has the DNA TGTGCCAGCAGTGAAGCCTTAGGACAGGTCTACGAGCAGTACTTC.

J is TRBJ1-5 and V is TRBV5-1, with D perhaps TRBD1 (5 bases). The CDR3 covers 14 residues. Germline CDR1 reads SGHRS; CDR2 reads YFSETQ. Trimming removed 3 bases from V and 4 bases from J, with 11 bases in between. The CDR3 DNA sequence: TGCGCCAGCAGCTACGACAGCCCGAATCAGCCCCAGCATTTT. Amino acid sequence: CASSYDSPNQPQHF.

The chain employs TRBV27 and TRBJ1-5; D is unclear. The CDR3 has 14 residues. Germline V gene lookup returns CDR1 MNHEY and CDR2 SMNVEV (reference sequence). The ends were cut back, 2 bases at V and 1 base at J, with 6 bases in the middle. The CDR3 loop reads CASSLSGSNQPQHF. Here the CDR3 DNA reads TGTGCCAGCAGTTTAAGCGGGAGCAATCAGCCCCAGCATTTT.

V gene TRBV27 combines with J gene TRBJ2-7; TRBD2 aligns across 8 bases. V shed 5 bases and J 4 bases; nucleotides not matched to a gene: 13. The V gene's germline CDR1 is MNHEY and CDR2 SMNVEV (reference sequence). This CDR3 comprises 16 residues. The CDR3 nucleotides read TGTGCCAGCAGTCCCTCGGTAGCGGGACTCCTTTACGAGCAGTACTTC. Translating gives CASSPSVAGLLYEQYF.

The CDR3 protein is CASSYPGLGAEQYF. CDR3 nucleotides: TGTGCCAGCAGTTACCCCGGACTAGGGGCCGAGCAGTACTTC. The chain uses TRBV6-2 or TRBV6-3 and TRBJ2-7; 7 bases are a match to TRBD2. The V gene's germline CDR1 is MNHEY and CDR2 SVGEGT. This CDR3 comprises 14 residues. After removal of 2 bases from V and 6 bases from J, the junction contained 7 bases not matched to a gene.

This chain joins TRBV6-6 and TRBJ1-4, with no clear D. This CDR3 has 14 residues. The germline V gene encodes CDR1 MNHNY and CDR2 SVGAGI (reference sequence). V was shortened by 6 bases and J by 4 bases, with 12 bases between the two germline ends. The CDR3 nucleotides read TGTGCCAGCAGGCGACCAGCGGGTAATGAAAAACTGTTTTTT. Translation gives CASRRPAGNEKLFF.

The rearrangement links TRBV19 to TRBJ2-1; 7 bases fit TRBD2. J lost 3 bases, V lost 3 bases, and 14 bases had no gene match. Germline V gene data show CDR1 as LNHDA and CDR2 as SQIVND (reference sequence). This CDR3 region has 18 residues. CDR3 nucleotides: TGTGCCAGTAGTATTGCCCCCGTGACTAGCATAAGCTACAATGAGCAGTTCTTC. Its protein product is CASSIAPVTSISYNEQFF.

CDR3 sequence reads: CASSPGGPPPGELFF. The CDR3 nucleotides read TGTGCCAGCAGCCCGGGGGGTCCCCCCCCCGGGGAGCTGTTTTTT. This chain uses TRBV7-9 with TRBJ2-2; 7 positions match TRBD2. The CDR3 loop spans 15 amino acids. Looked up from germline, CDR1 is SEHNR and CDR2 is FQNEAQ (reference sequence). The trim removed 5 bases at V and 6 bases at J, leaving 9 bases unmatched.

The V gene is TRBV29-1, the J gene TRBJ2-7; 9 bases are a match to TRBD2. Germline CDR1 and CDR2: SQVTM and ANQGSEA. This CDR3 has 14 residues. J was trimmed by 2 bases and V by 6 bases; bases with no gene match: 8. The CDR3 loop is CSVGSGGFTYEQYF. CDR3 nucleotides: TGCAGCGTCGGTAGCGGGGGTTTTACCTACGAGCAGTACTTC.

This chain uses TRBV19 with TRBJ2-2, with D perhaps TRBD2 (5 bases). The CDR3 sequence is 13 residues long. V lost 3 bases, J lost 7 bases, and 9 bases lay in between. The germline V gene has CDR1 LNHDA and CDR2 SQIVND (reference sequence). As DNA, the CDR3 is TGTGCCAGTAGTATCGAGGGAAGCGGGGAGCTGTTTTTT. Translating it yields CASSIEGSGELFF.

This clone was detected once. This chain joins TRBV18 and TRBJ2-1, with 8 bases matching TRBD2. The V gene end was trimmed by 5 bases and the J gene end by 4 bases; junction bases not matched to a gene: 4. The CDR3 is made up of 14 amino acids. Germline V CDR1 and CDR2: KGHSH, LQKENI. This CDR3 reads CASSTGTSYNEQFF. CDR3 sequence (DNA): TGTGCCAGCTCAACCGGGACTAGTTACAATGAGCAGTTCTTC.